This entry concerns a single TCR beta chain. Its target is not known. The sample comes from a study of cytomegalovirus exposure and HLA in healthy donors. V lost 4 bases, J lost 4 bases, and 7 bases lay in between. Germline-derived CDR1 and CDR2 are MGHDK and SYGVNS. The CDR3 consists of 12 residues. Study-wide results and caveats: The availability of immune exposure information extended only to CMV serostatus. Presence/absence analyses took donor sequencing depth as roughly uniform. Accounts indicate the classifier identified cytomegalovirus status with strong specificity and sensitivity. Researchers reported in a later analysis that a missense DCLRE1C variant was tied to TCR beta V- and J-gene trimming.

PCR primers comprised 60 Vbeta and 13 Jbeta primers. The table came from immunoSEQ multiplex PCR; TCRdb's copy has only in-frame clones and leaves some out. The sample holds more than 150,000 clones, around 80% seen once. This TCR was sampled from a girl aged 5 to 17 in good health and CMV-seropositive. The chain has TRBV25-1 and TRBJ1-2; D perhaps matches TRBD1 (5 bases). The material sequenced was PBMCs. CDR3 sequence reads: CASSGTIYGYTF. In DNA form, the CDR3 reads TGTGCCAGCAGTGGGACAATCTATGGCTACACCTTC.